The entry below gives a single T cell receptor (beta chain) sequence along with its context. Germline is not matched at one junction end, which may reflect a read error. These data come from a study of T cells after yellow fever vaccination. TCRdb called the 5' RACE reads again in MiXCR, with one record for every CDR3 protein. This table holds 200,000 to 300,000 distinct CDR3 sequences, 5.5% to 8.5% found once. The CDR3 has 15 residues. Germline V CDR1 and CDR2: MNHEY, SVGAGI. The receptor comes from a man aged 25 to 45 who received the YFV17D yellow fever vaccine. V is TRBV6-5 and J is TRBJ2-7; 9 positions match TRBD2. The sample consisted of CD4+ T cells sorted from PBMCs, taken on the day of the yellow fever booster vaccination. The CDR3 coding sequence is TGTGCCAGCAATTACCTTAGCGGGAGTTCCTACGAGCAGTACTTC. This translates into CASNYLSGSSYEQYF.